These T cell receptor beta chains were read from a single sample in a study of blood T cells in healthy people across ages. TCRdb reanalysed the 5' RACE reads using MiXCR and keeps one entry per CDR3 protein. The table includes around 940,000 distinct CDR3 sequences, about 53% detected once. The sequencing sample was made of blood. The receptors stem from a woman aged 55-69 years in good health. The CDR3 runs from the conserved cysteine through the conserved F or W. D genes are given only for firm matches. Clone size, where shown, is once, few, many, or a class for clones that have expanded.

D gene	J gene	CDR3 length	V gene	clone size	CDR3 DNA	CDR3 protein
.	TRBJ2-7	15	TRBV6-2/TRBV6-3	.	TGTGCCAGCAGTTACGAGGGGGTGACAGGTGGCGAGCAGTACTTC	CASSYEGVTGGEQYF
TRBD2	TRBJ2-7	15	TRBV7-8	.	TGTGCCAGCAGCCTATTGGGACTAGCGGGCTACGAGCAGTACTTC	CASSLLGLAGYEQYF
.	TRBJ2-7	12	TRBV12-3/TRBV12-4	few	TGTGCCAGCAGTTTCGGGGTAGGGGAGCAGTACTTC	CASSFGVGEQYF
.	TRBJ2-7	12	TRBV29-1	.	TGCAGCGCTGATGAGGATACCTACGAGCAGTACTTC	CSADEDTYEQYF
TRBD2	TRBJ2-1	19	TRBV24-1	.	TGTGCCACCAGTGACCGGGCACTGACCGGGACTAGCGGGAGAAGGGAGCAGTTCTTC	CATSDRALTGTSGRREQFF
TRBD2	TRBJ2-5	15	TRBV27	.	TGTGCCAGCAGTTTAATGTCTGGGGGGGAAGAGACCCAGTACTTC	CASSLMSGGEETQYF
.	TRBJ2-1	13	TRBV3-1	few	TGCGCCAGCAGCCAAGTTCTCTACAATGAGCAGTTCTTC	CASSQVLYNEQFF
TRBD2	TRBJ2-1	13	TRBV29-1	few	TGCAGCGTTATGACTAGCGGGAGCAATGAGCAGTTCTTC	CSVMTSGSNEQFF
.	TRBJ2-7	12	TRBV7-8	.	TGTGCCAGCAGCCTTAGCTCCTACGGGCAGTACTTC	CASSLSSYGQYF
TRBD1	TRBJ1-6	14	TRBV7-2	many	TGTGCCAGCAGCTTACAGGGGGTAGGATCACCCCTCCACTTT	CASSLQGVGSPLHF
TRBD2	TRBJ2-5	17	TRBV6-6	.	TGTGCCAGCAGCTGGACTAGCGGGAGCCCGTACGGAGAGACCCAGTACTTC	CASSWTSGSPYGETQYF
.	TRBJ1-1	13	TRBV30	.	TGTGCCTGGAGTGCGCCAGTGAACACTGAAGCTTTCTTT	CAWSAPVNTEAFF
.	TRBJ2-1	15	TRBV29-1	few	TGCAGCGTTGAAGAAGAAGGAGACAGGCGGCCCGAGCAGTTCTTC	CSVEEEGDRRPEQFF
.	TRBJ2-2	13	TRBV7-2	.	TGTGCCAGCAGCTGTAGAAGATCCGGGGAGCTGTTTTTT	CASSCRRSGELFF
TRBD1	TRBJ2-7	14	TRBV28	.	TGTGCCAGTACTCCCGGGACAGGGGTTTCGGAGCAGTACTTC	CASTPGTGVSEQYF
.	TRBJ1-5	15	TRBV18	.	TGTGCCAGCTCAGAACAGAAATCTAGCAATCAGCCCCAGCATTTT	CASSEQKSSNQPQHF
TRBD2	TRBJ2-7	16	TRBV30	.	TGTGCCTGGAGGATGGTGGGCCTAGCGGACCTCTACGAGCAGTACTTC	CAWRMVGLADLYEQYF
.	TRBJ2-3	14	TRBV29-1	few	TGCAGCGTTGAAGATGGGGGCAGCACAGATACGCAGTATTTT	CSVEDGGSTDTQYF